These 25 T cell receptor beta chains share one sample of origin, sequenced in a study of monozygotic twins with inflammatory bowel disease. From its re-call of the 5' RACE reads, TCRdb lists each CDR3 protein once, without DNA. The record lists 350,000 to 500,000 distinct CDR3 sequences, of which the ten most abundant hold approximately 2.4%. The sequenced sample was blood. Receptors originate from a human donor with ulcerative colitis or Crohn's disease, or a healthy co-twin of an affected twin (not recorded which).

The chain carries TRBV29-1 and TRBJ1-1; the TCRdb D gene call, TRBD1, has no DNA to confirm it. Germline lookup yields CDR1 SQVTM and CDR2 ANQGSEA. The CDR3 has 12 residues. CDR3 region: CSTRGGDTEAFF.

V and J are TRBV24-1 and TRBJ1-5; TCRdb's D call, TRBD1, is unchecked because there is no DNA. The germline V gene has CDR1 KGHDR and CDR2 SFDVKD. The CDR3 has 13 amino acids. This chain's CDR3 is CATSGGTDQPQHF.

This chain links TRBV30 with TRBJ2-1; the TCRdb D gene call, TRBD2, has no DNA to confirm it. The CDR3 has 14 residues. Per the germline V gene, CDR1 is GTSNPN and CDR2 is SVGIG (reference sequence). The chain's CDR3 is CAWSAGVGHNEQFF.

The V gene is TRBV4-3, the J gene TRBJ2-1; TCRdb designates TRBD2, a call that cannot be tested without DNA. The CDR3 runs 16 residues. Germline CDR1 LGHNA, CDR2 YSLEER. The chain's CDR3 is CASSQDRRGASNEQFF.

The CDR3 loop reads CAWSVQGGIQYF. The chain links TRBV30 to TRBJ2-4; TCRdb names TRBD2, which stays unverified in the absence of DNA. The CDR3 has 12 amino acids. The germline V gene has CDR1 GTSNPN and CDR2 SVGIG (reference sequence).

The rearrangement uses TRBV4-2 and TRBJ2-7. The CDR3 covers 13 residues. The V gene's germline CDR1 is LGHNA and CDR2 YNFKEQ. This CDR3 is CASSQDIVYEQYF.

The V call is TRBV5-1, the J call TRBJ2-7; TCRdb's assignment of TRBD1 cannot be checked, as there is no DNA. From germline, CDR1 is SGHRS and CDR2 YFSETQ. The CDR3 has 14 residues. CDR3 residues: CASSAQEPSYEQYF.

The CDR3 region is CAWSREQGALKVMNTEAFF. This rearrangement joins TRBV30 to TRBJ1-1; TCRdb's D call, TRBD1, is unchecked because there is no DNA. Germline V lookup: CDR1 GTSNPN, CDR2 SVGIG (reference sequence). This CDR3 has 19 residues.

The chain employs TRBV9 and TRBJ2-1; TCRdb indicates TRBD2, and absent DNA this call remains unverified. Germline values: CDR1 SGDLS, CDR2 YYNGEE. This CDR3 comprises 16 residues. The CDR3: CASSVDLAGGYNEQFF.

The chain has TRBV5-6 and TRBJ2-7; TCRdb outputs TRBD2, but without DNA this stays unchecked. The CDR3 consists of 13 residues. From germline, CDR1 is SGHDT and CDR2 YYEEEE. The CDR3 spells CASSRGLHYEQYF.

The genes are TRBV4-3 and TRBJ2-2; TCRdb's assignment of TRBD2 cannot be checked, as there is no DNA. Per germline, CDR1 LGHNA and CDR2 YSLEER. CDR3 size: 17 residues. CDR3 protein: CASSRGLAGVGTGELFF.

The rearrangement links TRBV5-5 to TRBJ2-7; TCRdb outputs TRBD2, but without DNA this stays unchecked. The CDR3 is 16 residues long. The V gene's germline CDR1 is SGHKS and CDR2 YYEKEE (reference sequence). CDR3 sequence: CASSLALAGGDGEQYF.

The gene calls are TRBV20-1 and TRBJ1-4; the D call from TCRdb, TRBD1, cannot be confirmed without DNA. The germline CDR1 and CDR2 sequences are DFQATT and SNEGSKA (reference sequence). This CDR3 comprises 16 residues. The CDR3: CSARIPTGAYNEKLFF.

The CDR3 loop reads CASSLFRGTHEQYF. V and J are TRBV3-1 and TRBJ2-7; TCRdb picks TRBD1, but there is no DNA to check that call. Looked up from germline, CDR1 is LGHDT and CDR2 is YNNKEL (reference sequence). The CDR3 is 14 residues long.

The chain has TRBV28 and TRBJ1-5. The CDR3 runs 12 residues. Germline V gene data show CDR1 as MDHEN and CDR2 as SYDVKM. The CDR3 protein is CASCSLNQPQHF.

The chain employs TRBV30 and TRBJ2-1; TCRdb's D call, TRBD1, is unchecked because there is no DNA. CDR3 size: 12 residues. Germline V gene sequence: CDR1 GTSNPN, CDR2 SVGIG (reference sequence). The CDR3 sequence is CAWRPGWDEQFF.

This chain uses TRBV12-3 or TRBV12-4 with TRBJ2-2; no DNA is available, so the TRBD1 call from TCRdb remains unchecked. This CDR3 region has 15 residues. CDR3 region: CASSSGTGGTGELFF.

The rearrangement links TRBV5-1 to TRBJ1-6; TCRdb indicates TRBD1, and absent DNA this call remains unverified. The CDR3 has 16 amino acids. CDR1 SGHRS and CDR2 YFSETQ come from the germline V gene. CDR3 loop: CASSPMDRATGSPLHF.

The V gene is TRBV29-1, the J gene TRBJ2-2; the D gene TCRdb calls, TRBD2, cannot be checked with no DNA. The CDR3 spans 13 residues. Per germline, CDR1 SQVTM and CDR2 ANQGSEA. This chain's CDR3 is CSVVRADTGELFF.

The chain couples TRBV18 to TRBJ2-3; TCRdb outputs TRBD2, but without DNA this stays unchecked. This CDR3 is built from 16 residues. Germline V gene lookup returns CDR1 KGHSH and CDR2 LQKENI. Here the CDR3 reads CASSPLASGNTDTQYF.

The CDR3: CASSYWTGANQPQHF. The chain couples TRBV7-2 to TRBJ1-5; TCRdb names TRBD1, which stays unverified in the absence of DNA. CDR1 and CDR2 (germline): SGHTA, FQGNSA. CDR3 size: 15 residues.

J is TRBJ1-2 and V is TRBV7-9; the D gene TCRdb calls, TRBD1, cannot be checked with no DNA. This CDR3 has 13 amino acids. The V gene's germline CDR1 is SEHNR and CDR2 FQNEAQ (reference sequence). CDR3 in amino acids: CASSGTGDYGYTF.

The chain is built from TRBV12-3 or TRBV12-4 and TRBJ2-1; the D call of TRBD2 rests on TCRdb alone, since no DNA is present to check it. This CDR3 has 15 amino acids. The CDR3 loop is CASRTSGGLNNEQFF.

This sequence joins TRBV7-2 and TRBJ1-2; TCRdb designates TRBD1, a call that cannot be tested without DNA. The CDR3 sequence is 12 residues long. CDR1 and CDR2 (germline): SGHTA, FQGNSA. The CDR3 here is CASSGRDRGYTF.

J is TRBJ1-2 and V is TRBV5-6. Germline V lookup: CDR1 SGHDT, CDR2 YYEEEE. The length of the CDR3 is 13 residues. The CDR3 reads CASSLSPKDGYTF. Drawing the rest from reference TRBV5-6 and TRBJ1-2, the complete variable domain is DAGVTQSPTHLIKTRGQQVTLRCSPKSGHDTVSWYQQALGQGPQFIFQYYEEEERQRGNFPDRFSGHQFPNYSSELNVNALLLGDSALYLCASSLSPKDGYTFGSGTRLTVV.